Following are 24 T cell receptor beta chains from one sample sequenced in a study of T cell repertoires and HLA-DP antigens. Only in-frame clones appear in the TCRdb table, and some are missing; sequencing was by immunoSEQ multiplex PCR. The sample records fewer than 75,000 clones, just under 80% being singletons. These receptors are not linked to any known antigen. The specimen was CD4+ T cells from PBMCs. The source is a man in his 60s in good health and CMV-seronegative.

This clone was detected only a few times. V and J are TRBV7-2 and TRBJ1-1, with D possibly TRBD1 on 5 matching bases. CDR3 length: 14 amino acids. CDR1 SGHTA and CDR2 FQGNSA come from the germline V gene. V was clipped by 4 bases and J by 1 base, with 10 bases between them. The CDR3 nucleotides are TGTGCCAGCAGCTGGGGCAGGGCGAACACTGAAGCTTTCTTT. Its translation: CASSWGRANTEAFF.

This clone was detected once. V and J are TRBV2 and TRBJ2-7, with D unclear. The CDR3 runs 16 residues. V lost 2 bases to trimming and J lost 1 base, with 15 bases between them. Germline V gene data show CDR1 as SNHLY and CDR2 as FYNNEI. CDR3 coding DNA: TGTGCCAGCAGTGAAAATGGCGTCAGGATATCCTACGAGCAGTACTTC. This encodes CASSENGVRISYEQYF. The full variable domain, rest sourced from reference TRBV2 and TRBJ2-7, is EPEVTQTPSHQVTQMGQEVILRCVPISNHLYFYWYRQILGQKVEFLVSFYNNEISEKSEIFDDQFSVERPDGSNFTLKIRSTKLEDSAMYFCASSENGVRISYEQYFGPGTRLTVT.

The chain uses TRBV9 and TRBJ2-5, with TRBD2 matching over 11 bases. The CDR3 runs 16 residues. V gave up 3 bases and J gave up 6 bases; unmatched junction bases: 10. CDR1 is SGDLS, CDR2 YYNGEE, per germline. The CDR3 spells CASSESSGTSGQTQYF. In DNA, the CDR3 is TGTGCCAGCAGCGAATCATCCGGGACTAGCGGACAGACCCAGTACTTC. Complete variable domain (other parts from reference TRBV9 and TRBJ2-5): DSGVTQTPKHLITATGQRVTLRCSPRSGDLSVYWYQQSLDQGLQFLIQYYNGEERAKGNILERFSAQQFPDLHSELNLSSLELGDSALYFCASSESSGTSGQTQYFGPGTRLLVL.

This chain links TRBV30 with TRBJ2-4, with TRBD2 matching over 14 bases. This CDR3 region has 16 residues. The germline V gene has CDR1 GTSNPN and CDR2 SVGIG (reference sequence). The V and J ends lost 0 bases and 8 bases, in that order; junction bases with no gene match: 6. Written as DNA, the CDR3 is TGTGCCTGGAGTGTCGCGACTAGCGGGGGGGCTGACATTCAGTACTTC. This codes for CAWSVATSGGADIQYF.

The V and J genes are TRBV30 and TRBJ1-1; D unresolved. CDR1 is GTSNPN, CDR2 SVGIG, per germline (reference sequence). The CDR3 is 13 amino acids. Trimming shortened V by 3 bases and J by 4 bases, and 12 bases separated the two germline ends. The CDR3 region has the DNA TGTGCCTGGAGCAAAACCGGTGGCACTGAAGCTTTCTTT. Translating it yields CAWSKTGGTEAFF.

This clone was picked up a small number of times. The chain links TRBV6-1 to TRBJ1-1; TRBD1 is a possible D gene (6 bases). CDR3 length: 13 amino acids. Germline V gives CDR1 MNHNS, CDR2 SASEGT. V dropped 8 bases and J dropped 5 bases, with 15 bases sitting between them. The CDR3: CASRGQQETEAFF. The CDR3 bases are TGTGCCAGCCGAGGACAGCAGGAGACTGAAGCTTTCTTT.

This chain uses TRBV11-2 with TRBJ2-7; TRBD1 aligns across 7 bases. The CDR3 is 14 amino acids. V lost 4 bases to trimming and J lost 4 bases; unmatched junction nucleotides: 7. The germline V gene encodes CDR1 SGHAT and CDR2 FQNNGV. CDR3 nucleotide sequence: TGTGCCAGCAGCTCCCGGTTGACAGGGTACGAGCAGTACGTC. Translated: CASSSRLTGYEQYV.

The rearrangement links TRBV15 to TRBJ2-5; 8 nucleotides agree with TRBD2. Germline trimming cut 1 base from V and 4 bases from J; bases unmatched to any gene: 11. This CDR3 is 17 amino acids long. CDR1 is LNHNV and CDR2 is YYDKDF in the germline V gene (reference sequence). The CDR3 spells CATSRGRGGGNGETQYF. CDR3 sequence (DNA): TGTGCCACCAGCAGAGGGAGGGGCGGGGGGAATGGAGAGACCCAGTACTTC.

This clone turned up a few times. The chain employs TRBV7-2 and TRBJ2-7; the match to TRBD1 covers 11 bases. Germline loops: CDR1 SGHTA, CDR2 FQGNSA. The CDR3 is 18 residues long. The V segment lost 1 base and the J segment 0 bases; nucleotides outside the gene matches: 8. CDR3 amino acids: CASSLVGTGGQSSYEQYF. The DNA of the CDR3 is TGTGCCAGCAGCTTAGTTGGGACAGGGGGTCAGAGCTCCTACGAGCAGTACTTC.

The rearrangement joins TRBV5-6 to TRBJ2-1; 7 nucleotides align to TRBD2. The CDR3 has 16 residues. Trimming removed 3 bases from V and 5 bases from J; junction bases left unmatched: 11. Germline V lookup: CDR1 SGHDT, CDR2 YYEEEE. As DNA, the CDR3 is TGTGCCAGCAGCTCAGAGCCGGGACTACAAGACAATGAGCAGTTCTTC. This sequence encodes CASSSEPGLQDNEQFF.

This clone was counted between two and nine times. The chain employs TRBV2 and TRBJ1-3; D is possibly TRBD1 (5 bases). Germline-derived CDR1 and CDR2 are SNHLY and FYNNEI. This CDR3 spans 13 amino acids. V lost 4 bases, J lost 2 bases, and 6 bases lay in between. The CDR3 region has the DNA TGTGCCAGCAGTGCAGGGACTGGAAACACCATATATTTT. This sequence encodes CASSAGTGNTIYF.

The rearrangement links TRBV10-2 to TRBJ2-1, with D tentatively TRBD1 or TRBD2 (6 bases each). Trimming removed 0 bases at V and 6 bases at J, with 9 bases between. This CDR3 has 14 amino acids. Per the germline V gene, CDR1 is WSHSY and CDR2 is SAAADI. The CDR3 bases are TGCGCCAGCAGTGAGTCCCGGGGGCGCAATGAGCAGTTCTTC. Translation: CASSESRGRNEQFF.

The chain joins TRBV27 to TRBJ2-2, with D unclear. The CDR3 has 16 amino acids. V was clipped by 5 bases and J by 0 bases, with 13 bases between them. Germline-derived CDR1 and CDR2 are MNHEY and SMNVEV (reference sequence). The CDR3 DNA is TGTGCCAGCAGTCCCCCCGGGTGGGCGAACACCGGGGAGCTGTTTTTT. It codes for CASSPPGWANTGELFF.

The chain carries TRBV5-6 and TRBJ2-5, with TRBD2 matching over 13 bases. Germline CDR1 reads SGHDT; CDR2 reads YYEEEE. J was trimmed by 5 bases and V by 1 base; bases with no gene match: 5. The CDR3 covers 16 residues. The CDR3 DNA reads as TGTGCCAGCAGCTTGACTAGCGGGGGGGCGTTGGAGACCCAGTACTTC. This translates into CASSLTSGGALETQYF.

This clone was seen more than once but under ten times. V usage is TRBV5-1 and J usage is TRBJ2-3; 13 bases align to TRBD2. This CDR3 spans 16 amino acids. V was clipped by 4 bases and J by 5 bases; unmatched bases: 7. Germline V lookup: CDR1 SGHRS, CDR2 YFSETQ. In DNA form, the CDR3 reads TGCGCCAGCAGCCCCAGGACTAGCGGGAGACAAGATACGCAGTATTTT. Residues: CASSPRTSGRQDTQYF.

In DNA, the CDR3 is TGTGCCAGCAGCGTGAGCGGTTACAATCAGCCCCAGCATTTT. Amino acids: CASSVSGYNQPQHF. The chain uses TRBV5-4 and TRBJ1-5; D gene ambiguous. The CDR3 consists of 14 residues. Germline V CDR1 and CDR2: SGHNT, YYREEE (reference sequence). Trimming stripped 4 bases from V and 3 bases from J, with 11 bases between.

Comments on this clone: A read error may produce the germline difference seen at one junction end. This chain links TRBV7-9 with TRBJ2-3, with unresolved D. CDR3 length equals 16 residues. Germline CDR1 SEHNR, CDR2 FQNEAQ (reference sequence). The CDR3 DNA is TGTGCCAGCGGCTTAAGAGGCGGTGCTGGCACAGATACGCAGTATTTT. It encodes CASGLRGGAGTDTQYF.

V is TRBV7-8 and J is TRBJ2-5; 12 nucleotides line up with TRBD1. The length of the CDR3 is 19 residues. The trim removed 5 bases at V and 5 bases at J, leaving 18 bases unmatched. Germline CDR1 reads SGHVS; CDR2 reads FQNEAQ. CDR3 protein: CASSKAGTGTGGALETQYF. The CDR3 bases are TGTGCCAGCAGCAAGGCGGGCACCGGGACAGGGGGCGCTTTGGAGACCCAGTACTTC. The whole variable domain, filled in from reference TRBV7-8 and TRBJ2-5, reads GAGVSQSPRYKVAKRGQDVALRCDPISGHVSLFWYQQALGQGPEFLTYFQNEAQLDKSGLPSDRFFAERPEGSVSTLKIQRTQQEDSAVYLCASSKAGTGTGGALETQYFGPGTRLLVL.

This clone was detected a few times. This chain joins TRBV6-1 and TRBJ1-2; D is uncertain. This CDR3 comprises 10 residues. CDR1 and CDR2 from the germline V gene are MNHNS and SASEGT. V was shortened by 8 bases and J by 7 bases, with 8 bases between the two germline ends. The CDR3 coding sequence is TGTGCCAGCGGCGAGGTTGGCTACACCTTC. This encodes CASGEVGYTF.

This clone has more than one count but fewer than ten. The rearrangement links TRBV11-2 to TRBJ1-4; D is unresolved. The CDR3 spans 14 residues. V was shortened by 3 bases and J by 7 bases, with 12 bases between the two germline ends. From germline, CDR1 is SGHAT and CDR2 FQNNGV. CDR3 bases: TGTGCCAGCAGCTTGGCCGGGAGGAGTGAAAAACTGTTTTTT. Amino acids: CASSLAGRSEKLFF.

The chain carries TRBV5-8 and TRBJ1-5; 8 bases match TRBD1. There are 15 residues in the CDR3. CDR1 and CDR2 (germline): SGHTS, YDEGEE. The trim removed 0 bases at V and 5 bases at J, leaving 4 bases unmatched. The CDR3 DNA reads TGTGCCAGCAGCTTGGAGGGGACAGGTGATCAGCCCCAGCATTTT. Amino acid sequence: CASSLEGTGDQPQHF.

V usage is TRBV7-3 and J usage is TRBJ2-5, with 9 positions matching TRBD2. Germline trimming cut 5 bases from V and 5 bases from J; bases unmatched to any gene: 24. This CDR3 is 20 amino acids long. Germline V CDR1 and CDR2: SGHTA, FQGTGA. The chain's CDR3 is CASSPSARGASAGGGETQYF. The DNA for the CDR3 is TGTGCCAGCAGCCCTTCAGCTAGGGGCGCCTCAGCGGGAGGCGGTGAGACCCAGTACTTC.

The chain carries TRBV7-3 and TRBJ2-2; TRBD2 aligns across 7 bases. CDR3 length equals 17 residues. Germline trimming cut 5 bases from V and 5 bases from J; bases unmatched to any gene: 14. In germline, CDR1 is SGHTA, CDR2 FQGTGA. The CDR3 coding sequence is TGTGCCAGCAGCGTAAGACTAGCAGGATGGGGAACCGGGGAGCTGTTTTTT. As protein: CASSVRLAGWGTGELFF.

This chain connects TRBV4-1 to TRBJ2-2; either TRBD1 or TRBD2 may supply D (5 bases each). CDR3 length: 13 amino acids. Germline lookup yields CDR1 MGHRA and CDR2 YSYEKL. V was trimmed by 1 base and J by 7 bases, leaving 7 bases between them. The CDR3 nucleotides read TGCGCCAGCAGCCAAGCGAGGGGCGGGGAGCTGTTTTTT. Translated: CASSQARGGELFF.